Listed below are T cell receptor beta chains from one sample, sequenced in a study of somatic mutations in cytotoxic T cells in rheumatoid arthritis. Profiling relied on immunoSEQ multiplex PCR, and the TCRdb table lists in-frame clones only, not all of them. Seen here are nearly 20,000 clones, 80% to 90% observed once, and the top ten hold about 16%. Sequencing was done on a sample of CD8+ T cells sorted from blood. Receptors were obtained from a man aged 35-49 years in good health. CDR3s include the opening cysteine and the closing phenylalanine or tryptophan. D genes are given only for firm matches. Expanded clones are given a class, and other clones once, few, many or no size at all.

>NA|TRBJ2-1|16|TRBD2|TRBV19
TGTGCCAGTAGTATGGGTAGCGGGAGAGGTAACAATGAGCAGTTCTTC
CASSMGSGRGNNEQFF
>NA|TRBJ2-7|13|NA|TRBV27
TGTGCCAGCAGTTGGGGGGGCCCCTACGAGCAGTACTTC
CASSWGGPYEQYF
>NA|TRBJ1-3|18|TRBD1|TRBV7-8
TGTGCCAGCAGCCAGGACAGGGCCCCAAGATCCTCTGGAAACACCATATATTTT
CASSQDRAPRSSGNTIYF
>NA|TRBJ2-7|17|NA|TRBV5-1
TGCGCCAGCAGCTTGGTCGGGTTAGTTCTGAGCTCCTACGAGCAGTACTTC
CASSLVGLVLSSYEQYF
>NA|TRBJ2-4|15|TRBD2|TRBV4-3
TGCGCCAGCAGCCAAAAATTCTCCGGGACTAGGCTTCAGTACTTC
CASSQKFSGTRLQYF
>once|TRBJ1-1|13|NA|TRBV5-1
TGCGCCAGCAGCCGCAGGGAAAACACTGAAGCTTTCTTT
CASSRRENTEAFF
>NA|TRBJ2-3|15|TRBD2|TRBV9
TGTGCCAGCAGCCCGAGCGGGGGCAGCACAGATACGCAGTATTTT
CASSPSGGSTDTQYF
>NA|TRBJ1-3|16|TRBD1|TRBV7-9
TGTGCCAGCAGCTTACCCGACAGGGCCTCTGGAAACACCATATATTTT
CASSLPDRASGNTIYF
>NA|TRBJ1-3|16|NA|TRBV25-1
TGTGCCAGCTCCCAAGGACCGGGAGAATCTGGAAACACCATATATTTT
CASSQGPGESGNTIYF
>NA|TRBJ2-7|13|NA|TRBV7-9
TGTGCCAGCAGCTCGGACCGAGGCTACGAGCAGTACTTC
CASSSDRGYEQYF
>NA|TRBJ2-7|13|NA|TRBV2
TGTGCCAGCAGGCACCTAGACTACGACGAGCAGTACTTC
CASRHLDYDEQYF
>NA|TRBJ1-2|14|TRBD1|TRBV7-2
TGTGCCAGCAGCTTACCGGGACAGGGCTATGGCTACACCTTC
CASSLPGQGYGYTF
>NA|TRBJ2-7|16|TRBD1|TRBV9
TGTGCCAGCAGCGCGACGCTGACAGGGAGCTCCTACGAGCAGTACTTC
CASSATLTGSSYEQYF
>NA|TRBJ2-5|19|TRBD2|TRBV29-1
TGCAGCGTTGAAGAGTGGACTAGCGGGAGATGGAATGTGGGGGAGACCCAGTACTTC
CSVEEWTSGRWNVGETQYF
>NA|TRBJ2-2|15|NA|TRBV2
TGTGCCAGCAGTGAAGAGGGGAGAGGGTCCGGGGAGCTGTTTTTT
CASSEEGRGSGELFF
>NA|TRBJ1-5|15|NA|TRBV6-1
TGTGCCAGCAGTGAAGCGCCAGGGGGCAATCAGCCCCAGCATTTT
CASSEAPGGNQPQHF
>NA|TRBJ2-7|17|TRBD2|TRBV11-2
TGTGCCAGCAGCTTAGATGTCGGGAGGGAGGGCTCCTACGAGCAGTACTTC
CASSLDVGREGSYEQYF
>NA|TRBJ2-1|13|NA|TRBV10-3
TGTGCCATCAGCGACCTTGTCGGGTATGAGCAGTTCTTC
CAISDLVGYEQFF
>NA|TRBJ1-1|13|NA|TRBV4-1
TGCGCCAGCAGAGAGACAGGGAACACTGAAGCTTTCTTT
CASRETGNTEAFF
>NA|TRBJ1-2|18|NA|TRBV13
TGTGCCAGCAGCTTAGCGGGGGGCGGGTATCCGGAGAACTATGGCTACACCTTC
CASSLAGGGYPENYGYTF
>NA|TRBJ1-1|13|NA|TRBV5-1
TGCGCCAGCAGCTTGGAAATAAACACTGAAGCTTTCTTT
CASSLEINTEAFF
>NA|TRBJ1-6|15|TRBD1|TRBV27
TGTGCCAGCAGTCCGATGACAGGGGAGAATTCACCCCTCCACTTT
CASSPMTGENSPLHF
>NA|TRBJ2-5|16|NA|TRBV5-1
TGCGCCAGCAGCTTGTCGGAGCGGCCGTACCAAGAGACCCAGTACTTC
CASSLSERPYQETQYF
>NA|TRBJ1-2|13|NA|TRBV4-2
TGTGCCAGCAGCGACCGGACTAACTATGGCTACACCTTC
CASSDRTNYGYTF
>NA|TRBJ1-2|15|TRBD1|TRBV4-3
TGCGCCAGCAGCAAAGCGGGACAGGGAAACTATGGCTACACCTTC
CASSKAGQGNYGYTF
>once|TRBJ2-7|14|TRBD2|TRBV27
TGTGCCAGCAGTCTAGGGACTAGCGGCTACGAGCAGTACTTC
CASSLGTSGYEQYF
>NA|TRBJ2-2|16|TRBD2|TRBV2
TGTGCCAGCAGCGACGGGGGGGGCATGGACACCGGGGAGCTGTTTTTT
CASSDGGGMDTGELFF
>NA|TRBJ2-7|13|NA|TRBV7-2
TGTGCCAGCAGCCCCCGGCGGGGTGACGAGCAGTACTTC
CASSPRRGDEQYF
>NA|TRBJ2-1|17|TRBD2|TRBV4-3
TGCGCCAGCAGCCAAGAATTCCGGCTAGCGGGATTCTATGAGCAGTTCTTC
CASSQEFRLAGFYEQFF
>NA|TRBJ2-1|16|TRBD2|TRBV4-2
TGTGCCAGCAGCCAAAAGACAGCGGGAGCCTACAATGAGCAGTTCTTC
CASSQKTAGAYNEQFF
>NA|TRBJ1-4|13|NA|TRBV4-3
TGCGCCAGCAGCCAAAGGCCAAGAGGTAAACTGTTTTTT
CASSQRPRGKLFF
>NA|TRBJ2-3|15|TRBD1|TRBV9
TGTGCCAGCAGCAGGGGACAGGGGCGCACAGATACGCAGTATTTT
CASSRGQGRTDTQYF
>NA|TRBJ2-7|15|TRBD2|TRBV4-3
TGCGCCAGCAGCCAAGATACCGGGACTAGTTGGGAGCAGTACTTC
CASSQDTGTSWEQYF
>NA|TRBJ2-1|14|TRBD2|TRBV19
TGTGCCAGTAGTATACTAGCGGGAGTGAATGAGCAGTTCTTC
CASSILAGVNEQFF
>NA|TRBJ1-2|13|TRBD1|TRBV7-3
TGTGCCAGCAGCGGGACAGACAGTTATGGCTACACCTTC
CASSGTDSYGYTF
>NA|TRBJ2-2|14|NA|TRBV5-1
TGCGCCAGCGGGGAAAGCGCTGCCACCGGGGAGCTGTTTTTT
CASGESAATGELFF
>NA|TRBJ1-1|15|TRBD1|TRBV19
TGTGCCAGTAGTCCAGGTCCAGGGGGGAACACTGAAGCTTTCTTT
CASSPGPGGNTEAFF
>NA|TRBJ2-7|15|NA|TRBV19
TGTGCCAGTAGGTCGGGAACAGGGTACTCCTACGAGCAGTACTTC
CASRSGTGYSYEQYF
>NA|TRBJ1-5|20|TRBD1|TRBV27
TGTGCCAGCAGTTTATTTGCCCCTTTAACAGGGGGCAAGGACAATCAGCCCCAGCATTTT
CASSLFAPLTGGKDNQPQHF
>NA|TRBJ2-7|15|NA|TRBV7-2
TGTGCCAGCAGCGTACATACAGGGGGGGCGTACGAGCAGTACTTC
CASSVHTGGAYEQYF
>few|TRBJ1-1|12|NA|TRBV7-9
TGTGCCAGCAGCTTAGGGGCTGGGGGAGCTTTCTTT
CASSLGAGGAFF
>NA|TRBJ2-3|16|TRBD2|TRBV27
TGTGCCAGCAGTTTGAGAAGCGGGACGGGCACAGATACGCAGTATTTT
CASSLRSGTGTDTQYF
>NA|TRBJ2-3|16|NA|TRBV4-3
TGCGCCAGCAGCCAGCGACCAGCGGTTAGCACAGATACGCAGTATTTT
CASSQRPAVSTDTQYF
>once|TRBJ2-3|16|NA|TRBV5-5
TGTGCCAGCAGCCCCTCATGGACGAGAACAGGAGATACGCAGTATTTT
CASSPSWTRTGDTQYF
>NA|TRBJ2-7|14|NA|TRBV14
TGTGCCAGCAACATAGGCGCCAGCTCCTACGAGCAGTACTTC
CASNIGASSYEQYF
>NA|TRBJ1-5|13|TRBD1|TRBV29-1
TGCAGCGTCGAAACAGGGGATGATCAGCCCCAGCATTTT
CSVETGDDQPQHF
>NA|TRBJ1-4|17|TRBD1|TRBV6-1
TGTGCCAGCAGTGAACATAGACAGGGCCCAACTAATGAAAAACTGTTTTTT
CASSEHRQGPTNEKLFF
>NA|TRBJ1-6|13|NA|TRBV10-2
TGCGCCAGCGGAACGGACACACGAGGGCTCCTCCACTTT
CASGTDTRGLLHF
>NA|TRBJ2-2|14|NA|TRBV27
TGTGCCAGCGCCCGCGGGTCGGACACCGGGGAGCTGTTTTTT
CASARGSDTGELFF
>NA|TRBJ2-1|15|TRBD1|TRBV2
TGTGCCAGCAGTACGGGACAGACCTCCTACAATGAGCAGTTCTTC
CASSTGQTSYNEQFF
>NA|TRBJ2-2|17|TRBD2|TRBV9
TGTGCCAGCAGCGTTCCCCCGGGACTAGCGGACACCGGGGAGCTGTTTTTT
CASSVPPGLADTGELFF
>NA|TRBJ2-2|14|NA|TRBV13
TGTGCCAGCAGCTTAAGTGGATTGACCGGGGAGCTGTTTTTT
CASSLSGLTGELFF
>NA|TRBJ2-7|12|NA|TRBV15
TGTGCCACCAGCAGGGACCCCTACGAGCAGTACTTC
CATSRDPYEQYF
>once|TRBJ2-7|13|NA|TRBV27
TGTGCCAGCAGTTTGCGTCGGGCTTACGAGCAGTACTTC
CASSLRRAYEQYF
>NA|TRBJ2-5|15|NA|TRBV5-8
TGTGCCAGCAGCCCTGGCGCGACGGCACAAGAGACCCAGTACTTC
CASSPGATAQETQYF
>few|TRBJ2-7|15|TRBD1|TRBV28
TGTGCCAGCAGGCAAGTAGGGCAGGGGGTTAACGAGCAGTACTTC
CASRQVGQGVNEQYF
>NA|TRBJ1-2|16|TRBD1|TRBV10-3
TGTGCCATCAGCCAGACTCCGGGACAGACTAACTATGGCTACACCTTC
CAISQTPGQTNYGYTF
>NA|TRBJ1-2|15|NA|TRBV27
TGTGCCAGCAGGGTAGCAGGGGAAGGGGTCTGGGGCTACACCTTC
CASRVAGEGVWGYTF
>NA|TRBJ1-4|12|NA|TRBV4-3
TGCGCCAGCAGCCAAGCTTCAGGAAAACTGTTTTTT
CASSQASGKLFF